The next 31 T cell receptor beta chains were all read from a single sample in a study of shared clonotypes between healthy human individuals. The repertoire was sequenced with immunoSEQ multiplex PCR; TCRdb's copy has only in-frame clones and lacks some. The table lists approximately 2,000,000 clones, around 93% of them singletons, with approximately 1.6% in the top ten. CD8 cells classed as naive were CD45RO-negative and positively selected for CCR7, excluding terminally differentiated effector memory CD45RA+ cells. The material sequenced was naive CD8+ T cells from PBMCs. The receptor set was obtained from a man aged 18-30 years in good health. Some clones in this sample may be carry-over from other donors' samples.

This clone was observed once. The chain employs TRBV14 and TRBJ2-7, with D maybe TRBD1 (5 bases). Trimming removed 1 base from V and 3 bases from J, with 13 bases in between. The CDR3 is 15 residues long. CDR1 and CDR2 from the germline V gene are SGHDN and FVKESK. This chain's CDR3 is CASSQVDSGNYEQYF. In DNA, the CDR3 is TGTGCCAGCAGCCAAGTTGACAGTGGTAACTACGAGCAGTACTTC.

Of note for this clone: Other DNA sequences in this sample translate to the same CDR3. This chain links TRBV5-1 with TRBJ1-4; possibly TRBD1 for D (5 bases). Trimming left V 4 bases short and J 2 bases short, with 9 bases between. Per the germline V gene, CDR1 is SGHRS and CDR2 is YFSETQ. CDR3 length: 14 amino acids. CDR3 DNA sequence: TGCGCCAGCAGCCCCGGGGGTACTAATGAAAAACTGTTTTTT. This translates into CASSPGGTNEKLFF.

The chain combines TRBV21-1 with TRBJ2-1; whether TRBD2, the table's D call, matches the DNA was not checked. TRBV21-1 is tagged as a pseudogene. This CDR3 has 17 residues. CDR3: CASSPGVRGSSYNEQFF. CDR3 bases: TGTGCCAGCAGCCCGGGGGTAAGGGGTAGCTCCTACAATGAGCAGTTCTTC.

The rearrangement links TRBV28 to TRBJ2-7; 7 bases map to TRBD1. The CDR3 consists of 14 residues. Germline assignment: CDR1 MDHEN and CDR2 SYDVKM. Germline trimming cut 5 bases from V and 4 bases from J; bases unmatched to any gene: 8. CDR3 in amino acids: CASSAWTGEYEQYF. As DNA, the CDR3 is TGTGCCAGCAGTGCTTGGACAGGAGAATACGAGCAGTACTTC.

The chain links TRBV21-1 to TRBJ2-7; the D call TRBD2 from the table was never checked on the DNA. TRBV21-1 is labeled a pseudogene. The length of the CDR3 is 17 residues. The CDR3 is CARGLFQLAGECYEQYF. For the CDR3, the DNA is TGTGCCAGGGGCCTATTCCAACTAGCGGGAGAGTGCTACGAGCAGTACTTC.

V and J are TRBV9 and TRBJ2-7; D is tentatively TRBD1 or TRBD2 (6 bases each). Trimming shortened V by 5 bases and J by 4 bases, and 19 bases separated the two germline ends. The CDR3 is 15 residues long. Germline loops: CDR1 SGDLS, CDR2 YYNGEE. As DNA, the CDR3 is TGTGCCAGCAGTGAGCACCGGGGGCCGGGATACGAGCAGTACTTC. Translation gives CASSEHRGPGYEQYF. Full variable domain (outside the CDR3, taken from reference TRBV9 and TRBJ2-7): DSGVTQTPKHLITATGQRVTLRCSPRSGDLSVYWYQQSLDQGLQFLIQYYNGEERAKGNILERFSAQQFPDLHSELNLSSLELGDSALYFCASSEHRGPGYEQYFGPGTRLTVT.

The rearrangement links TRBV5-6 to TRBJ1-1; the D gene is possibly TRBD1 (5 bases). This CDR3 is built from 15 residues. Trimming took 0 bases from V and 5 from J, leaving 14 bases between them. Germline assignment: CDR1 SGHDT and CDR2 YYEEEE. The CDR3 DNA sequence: TGTGCCAGCAGCTTGGGGCTGGGGCCGGGGACTGAAGCTTTCTTT. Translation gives CASSLGLGPGTEAFF.

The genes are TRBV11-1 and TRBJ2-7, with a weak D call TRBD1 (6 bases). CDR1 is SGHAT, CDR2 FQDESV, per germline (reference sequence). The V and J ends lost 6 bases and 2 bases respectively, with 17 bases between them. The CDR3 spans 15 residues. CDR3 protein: CASRGGPRVPYEQYF. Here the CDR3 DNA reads TGTGCCAGCAGAGGGGGACCCAGGGTACCCTACGAGCAGTACTTC.

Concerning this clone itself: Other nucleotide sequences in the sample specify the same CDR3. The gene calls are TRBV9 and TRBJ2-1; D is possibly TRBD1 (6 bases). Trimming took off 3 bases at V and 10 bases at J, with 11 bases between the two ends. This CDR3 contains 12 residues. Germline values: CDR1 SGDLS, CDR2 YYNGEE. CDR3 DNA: TGTGCCAGCAGCGAACAGGGTAGGGAGCAGTTCTTC. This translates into CASSEQGREQFF.

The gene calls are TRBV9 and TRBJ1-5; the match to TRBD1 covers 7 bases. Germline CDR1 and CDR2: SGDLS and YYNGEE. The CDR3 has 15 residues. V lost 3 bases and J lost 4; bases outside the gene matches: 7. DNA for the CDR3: TGTGCCAGCAGCGATGAGGGGGCGGTAAATCAGCCCCAGCATTTT. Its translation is CASSDEGAVNQPQHF.

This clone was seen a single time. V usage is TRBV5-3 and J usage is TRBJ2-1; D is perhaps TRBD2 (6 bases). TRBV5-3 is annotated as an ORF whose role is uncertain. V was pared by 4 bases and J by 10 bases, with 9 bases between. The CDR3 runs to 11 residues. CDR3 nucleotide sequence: TGTGCCAGAAGCGTGACTAGGGAGCAGTTCTTC. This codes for CARSVTREQFF.

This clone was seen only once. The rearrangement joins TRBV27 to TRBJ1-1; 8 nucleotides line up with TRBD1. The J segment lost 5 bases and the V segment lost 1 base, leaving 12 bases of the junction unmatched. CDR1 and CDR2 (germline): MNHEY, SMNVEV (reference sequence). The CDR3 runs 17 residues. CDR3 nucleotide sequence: TGTGCCAGCAGTTTATACCTCCAGGGGGCGCTGGGGACTGAAGCTTTCTTT. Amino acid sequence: CASSLYLQGALGTEAFF.

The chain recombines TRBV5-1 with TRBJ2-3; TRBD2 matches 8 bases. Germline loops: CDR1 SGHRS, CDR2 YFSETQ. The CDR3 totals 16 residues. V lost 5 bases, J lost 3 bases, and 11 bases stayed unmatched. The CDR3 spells CASSPRVREGTDTQYF. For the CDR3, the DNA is TGCGCCAGCAGTCCGCGGGTACGGGAGGGGACAGATACGCAGTATTTT.

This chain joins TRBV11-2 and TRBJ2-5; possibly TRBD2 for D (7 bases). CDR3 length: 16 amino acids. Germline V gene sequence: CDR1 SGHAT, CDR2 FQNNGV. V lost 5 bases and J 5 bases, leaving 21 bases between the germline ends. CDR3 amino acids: CASSASGGWPVETQYF. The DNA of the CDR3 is TGTGCCAGCAGCGCGTCGGGGGGCTGGCCGGTTGAGACCCAGTACTTC.

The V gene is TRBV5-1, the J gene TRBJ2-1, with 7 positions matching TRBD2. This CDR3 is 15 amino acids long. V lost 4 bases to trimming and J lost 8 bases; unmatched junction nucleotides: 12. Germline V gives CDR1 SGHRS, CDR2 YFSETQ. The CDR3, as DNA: TGCGCCAGCAGCCCCACTACGGGAGGTGGCTATGAGCAGTTCTTC. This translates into CASSPTTGGGYEQFF.

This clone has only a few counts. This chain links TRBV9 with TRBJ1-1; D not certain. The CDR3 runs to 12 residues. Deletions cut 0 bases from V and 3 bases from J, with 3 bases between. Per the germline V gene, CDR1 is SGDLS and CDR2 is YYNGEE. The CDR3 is CASSVEDTEAFF. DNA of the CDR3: TGTGCCAGCAGCGTAGAAGACACTGAAGCTTTCTTT.

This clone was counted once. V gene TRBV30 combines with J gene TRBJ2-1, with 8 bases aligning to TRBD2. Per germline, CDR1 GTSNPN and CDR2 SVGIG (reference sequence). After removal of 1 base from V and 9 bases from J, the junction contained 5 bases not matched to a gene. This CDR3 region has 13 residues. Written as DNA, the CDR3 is TGTGCCTGGAGTGCGGGAGGGGGGAGTGAGCAGTTCTTC. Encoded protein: CAWSAGGGSEQFF.

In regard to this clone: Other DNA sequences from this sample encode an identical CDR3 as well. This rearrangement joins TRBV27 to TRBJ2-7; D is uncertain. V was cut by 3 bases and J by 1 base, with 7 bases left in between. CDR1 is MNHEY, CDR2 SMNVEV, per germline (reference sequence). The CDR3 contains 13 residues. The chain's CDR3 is CASSFPGSYEQYF. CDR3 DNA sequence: TGTGCCAGCAGTTTTCCAGGTTCCTACGAGCAGTACTTC.

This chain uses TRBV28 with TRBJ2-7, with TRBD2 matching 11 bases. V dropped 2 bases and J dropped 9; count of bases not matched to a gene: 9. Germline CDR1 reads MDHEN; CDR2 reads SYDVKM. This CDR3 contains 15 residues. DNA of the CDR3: TGTGCCAGCAGTTTACCGGGACTAGCGGACCTCGGGCAGTACTTC. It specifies CASSLPGLADLGQYF.

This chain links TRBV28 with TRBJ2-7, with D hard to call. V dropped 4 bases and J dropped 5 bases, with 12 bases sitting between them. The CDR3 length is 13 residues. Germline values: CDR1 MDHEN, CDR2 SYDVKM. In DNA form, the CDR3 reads TGTGCCAGCAGTTCCCCCCGGTTCAACGAGCAGTACTTC. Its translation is CASSSPRFNEQYF. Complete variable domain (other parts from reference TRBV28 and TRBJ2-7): DVKVTQSSRYLVKRTGEKVFLECVQDMDHENMFWYRQDPGLGLRLIYFSYDVKMKEKGDIPEGYSVSREKKERFSLILESASTNQTSMYLCASSSPRFNEQYFGPGTRLTVT.

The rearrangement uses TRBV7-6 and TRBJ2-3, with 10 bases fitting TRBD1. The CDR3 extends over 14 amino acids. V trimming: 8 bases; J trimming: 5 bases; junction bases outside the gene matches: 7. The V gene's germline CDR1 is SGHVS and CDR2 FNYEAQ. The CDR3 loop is CASVSGTGEDTQYF. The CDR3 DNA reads TGTGCCAGCGTGTCCGGGACAGGGGAAGATACGCAGTATTTT.

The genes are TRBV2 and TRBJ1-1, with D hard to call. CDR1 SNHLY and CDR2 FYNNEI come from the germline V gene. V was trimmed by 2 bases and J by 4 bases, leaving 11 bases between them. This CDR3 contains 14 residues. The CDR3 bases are TGTGCCAGCAGTGAACTCGGGCAGGCCACTGAAGCTTTCTTT. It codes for CASSELGQATEAFF.

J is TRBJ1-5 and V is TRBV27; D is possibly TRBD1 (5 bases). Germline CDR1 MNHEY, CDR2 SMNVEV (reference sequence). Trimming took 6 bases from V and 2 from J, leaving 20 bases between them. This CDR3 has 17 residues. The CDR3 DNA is TGTGCCAGCAGCCCCTTAGTGGATTCGGGGGGCAATCAGCCCCAGCATTTT. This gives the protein CASSPLVDSGGNQPQHF.

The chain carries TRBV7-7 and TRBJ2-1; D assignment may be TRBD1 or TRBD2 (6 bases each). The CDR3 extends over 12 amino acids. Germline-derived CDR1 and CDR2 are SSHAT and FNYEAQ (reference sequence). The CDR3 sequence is CATIGGNNEQFF. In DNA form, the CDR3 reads TGTGCTACGATAGGGGGGAACAATGAGCAGTTCTTC.

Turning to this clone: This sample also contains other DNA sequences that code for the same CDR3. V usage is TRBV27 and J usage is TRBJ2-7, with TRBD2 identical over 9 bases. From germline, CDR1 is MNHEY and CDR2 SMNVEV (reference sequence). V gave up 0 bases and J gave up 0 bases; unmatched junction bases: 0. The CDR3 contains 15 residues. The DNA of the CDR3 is TGTGCCAGCAGTTTATCTAGCGGGAGCTCCTACGAGCAGTACTTC. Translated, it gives CASSLSSGSSYEQYF.

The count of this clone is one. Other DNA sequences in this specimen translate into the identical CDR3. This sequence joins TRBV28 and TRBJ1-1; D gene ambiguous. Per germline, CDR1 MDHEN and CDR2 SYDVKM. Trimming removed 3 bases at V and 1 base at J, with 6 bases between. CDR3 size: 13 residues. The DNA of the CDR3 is TGTGCCAGCAGTTTCCCCAAGAACACTGAAGCTTTCTTT. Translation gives CASSFPKNTEAFF.

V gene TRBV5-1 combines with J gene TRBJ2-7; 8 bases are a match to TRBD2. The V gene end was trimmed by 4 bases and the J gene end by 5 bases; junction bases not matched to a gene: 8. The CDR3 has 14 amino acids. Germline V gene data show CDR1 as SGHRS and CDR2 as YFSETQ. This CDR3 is CASSPLAGSDEQYF. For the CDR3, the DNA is TGCGCCAGCAGCCCCTTAGCGGGATCCGACGAGCAGTACTTC.

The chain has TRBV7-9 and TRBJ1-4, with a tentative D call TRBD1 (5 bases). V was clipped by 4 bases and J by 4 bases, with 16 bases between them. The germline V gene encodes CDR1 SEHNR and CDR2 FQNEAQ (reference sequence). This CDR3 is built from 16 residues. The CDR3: CASSSGLGAVNEKLFF. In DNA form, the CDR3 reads TGTGCCAGCAGCTCAGGTTTAGGGGCGGTTAATGAAAAACTGTTTTTT. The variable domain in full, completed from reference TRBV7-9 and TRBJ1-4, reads DTGVSQNPRHKITKRGQNVTFRCDPISEHNRLYWYRQTLGQGPEFLTYFQNEAQLEKSRLLSDRFSAERPKGSFSTLEIQRTEQGDSAMYLCASSSGLGAVNEKLFFGSGTQLSVL.

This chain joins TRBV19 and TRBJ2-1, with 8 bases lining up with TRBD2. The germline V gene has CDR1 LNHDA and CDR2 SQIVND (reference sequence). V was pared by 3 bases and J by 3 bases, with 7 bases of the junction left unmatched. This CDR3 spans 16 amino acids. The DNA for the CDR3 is TGTGCCAGTAGTATGGGTCTAGCGGGCGGCTACAATGAGCAGTTCTTC. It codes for CASSMGLAGGYNEQFF.

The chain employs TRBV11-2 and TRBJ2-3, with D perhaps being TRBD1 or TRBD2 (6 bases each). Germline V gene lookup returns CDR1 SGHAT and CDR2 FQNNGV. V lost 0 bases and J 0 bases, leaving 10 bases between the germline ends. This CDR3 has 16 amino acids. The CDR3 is CASSLEAGHSTDTQYF. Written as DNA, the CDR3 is TGTGCCAGCAGCTTAGAGGCGGGACACAGCACAGATACGCAGTATTTT.

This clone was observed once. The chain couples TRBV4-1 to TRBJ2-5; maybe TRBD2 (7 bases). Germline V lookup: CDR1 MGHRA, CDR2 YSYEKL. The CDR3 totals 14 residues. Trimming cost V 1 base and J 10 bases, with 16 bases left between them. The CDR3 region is CASSQVGLPGDQYF. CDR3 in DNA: TGCGCCAGCAGCCAAGTGGGACTACCAGGGGACCAGTACTTC.